Presented here are 27 T cell receptor beta chains from one specimen sequenced in a study of beta chain features in type 1 diabetes (dated by TCRdb to between 2017 and 2018). Libraries came from the immunoSEQ multiplex PCR assay. The High Capacity cDNA Reverse Transcription Kit was used to reverse transcribe all of the isolated RNA, meaning that expressed TCRB transcripts were what got sequenced. As stored in TCRdb, this immuneACCESS dataset retains in-frame rearrangements with V and J assigned. A fraction of the clones does not appear; measured against another copy, unresolved V genes explain less than half of the discrepancy, and the remainder lacks a known reason. Counted in this sample were hundreds of thousands of clones; more than 9.5% of them appeared once. The ten largest clones represent about 0.015% of the sample. Sample: naive CD4+ T cells from blood. The cell subset or site label on this specimen signifies: true naive CD4+ T cells. These receptors all come from a woman younger than 45 in good health.

This clone appeared a few times. The chain has TRBV7-2 and TRBJ2-3, with unresolved D. With 0 bases removed from V and 0 bases from J, the gap between germline ends came to 10 bases. The CDR3 loop spans 16 amino acids. In germline, CDR1 is SGHTA, CDR2 FQGNSA. The CDR3 sequence is CASSLAPGGSTDTQYF. The CDR3 region has the DNA TGTGCCAGCAGCTTAGCGCCTGGCGGTAGCACAGATACGCAGTATTTT.

V gene TRBV18 combines with J gene TRBJ1-1; D is undetermined. The V gene's germline CDR1 is KGHSH and CDR2 LQKENI. This CDR3 is 15 amino acids long. V shed 3 bases and J shed 0 bases, with 11 bases lying between them. CDR3 in DNA: TGTGCCAGCTCACCGAACTCCAAAATGAACACTGAAGCTTTCTTT. This codes for CASSPNSKMNTEAFF.

This clone was found a few times. This chain links TRBV5-4 with TRBJ1-5; possible D gene TRBD1, 6 bases. The V end was cut by 4 bases, the J end by 7 bases, with 9 bases between. The CDR3 consists of 12 residues. Germline CDR1 and CDR2: SGHNT and YYREEE (reference sequence). CDR3 in DNA: TGTGCCAGCAGCATAACAGGGCAGCCCCAGCATTTT. It yields the protein CASSITGQPQHF.

The rearrangement uses TRBV28 and TRBJ2-1; a weak D match, TRBD2 (5 bases). CDR3 length: 14 amino acids. The ends were cut back, 5 bases at V and 5 bases at J, with 13 bases in the middle. Germline assignment: CDR1 MDHEN and CDR2 SYDVKM. CDR3 region: CASSGGEGHNEQFF. In DNA form, the CDR3 reads TGTGCCAGCAGTGGAGGTGAGGGTCACAATGAGCAGTTCTTC.

The chain carries TRBV9 and TRBJ2-3, with 12 bases identical to TRBD2. Germline V gives CDR1 SGDLS, CDR2 YYNGEE. The CDR3 is made up of 14 amino acids. Trimming took 3 bases from V and 4 from J; bases not matched to a gene: 0. CDR3 residues: CASSGTSGADTQYF. The CDR3 DNA reads TGTGCCAGCAGCGGGACTAGCGGGGCAGATACGCAGTATTTT.

The sample holds a few counts of this clone. This chain connects TRBV7-2 to TRBJ2-5; D is perhaps TRBD2 (5 bases). CDR1 and CDR2 from the germline V gene are SGHTA and FQGNSA. This CDR3 contains 14 residues. With 5 bases removed from V and 2 bases from J, the gap between germline ends came to 12 bases. CDR3 DNA sequence: TGTGCCAGCAGCCTAGTACTAGAGCAAGAGACCCAGTACTTC. It yields the protein CASSLVLEQETQYF.

This clone was detected only a few times. The CDR3 DNA is TGTGCCAGCAGCTTGAAAGGGGATCAGCCCCAGCATTTT. It yields the protein CASSLKGDQPQHF. This chain links TRBV11-2 with TRBJ1-5; possibly TRBD1 for D (5 bases). The V end lost 3 bases, the J end lost 5 bases, and 8 bases lay between the germline ends. This CDR3 has 13 residues. In germline, CDR1 is SGHAT, CDR2 FQNNGV.

A few counts support this clone. The V and J genes are TRBV6-1 and TRBJ2-1, with a weak D call TRBD1 (6 bases). Trimming took off 1 base at V and 2 bases at J, with 9 bases between the two ends. Germline V CDR1 and CDR2: MNHNS, SASEGT. The CDR3 sequence is 15 residues long. The CDR3 DNA sequence: TGTGCCAGCAGTGAAGAGGGGACAACCTACAATGAGCAGTTCTTC. As protein: CASSEEGTTYNEQFF.

CDR3 sequence (DNA): TGTGCCAGCAACACCGCAGGGTTACAGACCCAGTACTTC. Protein: CASNTAGLQTQYF. The chain employs TRBV28 and TRBJ2-5; maybe TRBD1 (5 bases). V was cut by 7 bases and J by 6 bases, with 15 bases left in between. The CDR3 runs 13 residues. CDR1 is MDHEN and CDR2 is SYDVKM in the germline V gene.

This clone was detected a few times. The chain uses TRBV27 and TRBJ2-6, with D possibly TRBD2 on 6 matching bases. V lost 1 base and J lost 2, with 9 bases in between. The germline gives CDR1 MNHEY, CDR2 SMNVEV (reference sequence). The CDR3 loop spans 16 amino acids. Written as DNA, the CDR3 is TGTGCCAGCAGTTTATTCCCGGGGGCTGGGGCCAACGTCCTGACTTTC. This gives the protein CASSLFPGAGANVLTF.

This clone was observed a few times. The chain employs TRBV7-2 and TRBJ2-7, with a weak D call TRBD2 (5 bases). The CDR3 has 13 amino acids. Trimming took 0 bases from V and 2 from J, leaving 5 bases between them. The germline V gene encodes CDR1 SGHTA and CDR2 FQGNSA. The CDR3 DNA follows: TGTGCCAGCAGCTTAGCGGGAGCCTACGAGCAGTACTTC. Translating gives CASSLAGAYEQYF.

This chain joins TRBV18 and TRBJ1-5; D might be TRBD1 (5 bases). With 4 bases removed from V and 3 bases from J, the gap between germline ends came to 13 bases. The CDR3 is 15 residues long. From germline, CDR1 is KGHSH and CDR2 LQKENI. The CDR3, as DNA: TGTGCCAGCTCACGAGCGGGGCTCGACAATCAGCCCCAGCATTTT. It codes for CASSRAGLDNQPQHF.

The rearrangement links TRBV19 to TRBJ1-1, with D hard to call. V shed 8 bases and J shed 0 bases, with 16 bases lying between them. The CDR3 runs 15 residues. Germline CDR1 reads LNHDA; CDR2 reads SQIVND (reference sequence). CDR3 sequence: CASAAHGRLNTEAFF. CDR3 coding DNA: TGTGCCAGTGCCGCACATGGCAGGTTGAACACTGAAGCTTTCTTT. Looking up the rest from reference TRBV19 and TRBJ1-1 gives the full variable domain: DGGITQSPKYLFRKEGQNVTLSCEQNLNHDAMYWYRQDPGQGLRLIYYSQIVNDFQKGDIAEGYSVSREKKESFPLTVTSAQKNPTAFYLCASAAHGRLNTEAFFGQGTRLTVV.

V gene TRBV14 combines with J gene TRBJ2-1; tentative D call: TRBD2 (6 bases). The CDR3 contains 14 residues. Looked up from germline, CDR1 is SGHDN and CDR2 is FVKESK. Between the trimmed V and J ends, which lost 4 bases and 0 bases, there was a span of 7 bases. The CDR3: CASSRTNSYNEQFF. In DNA, the CDR3 is TGTGCCAGCAGCCGGACTAACTCCTACAATGAGCAGTTCTTC.

The rearrangement links TRBV2 to TRBJ2-1, with a weak D call TRBD2 (5 bases). This CDR3 spans 13 amino acids. Germline V lookup: CDR1 SNHLY, CDR2 FYNNEI. With 3 bases removed from V and 12 bases from J, the gap between germline ends came to 15 bases. CDR3 residues: CASSDARSGGQFF. CDR3 in DNA: TGTGCCAGCAGTGACGCGCGGAGCGGAGGGCAGTTCTTC.

The sample holds a few counts of this clone. This chain connects TRBV5-1 to TRBJ2-6; D call uncertain. Per the germline V gene, CDR1 is SGHRS and CDR2 is YFSETQ. The CDR3 totals 16 residues. Trimming stripped 0 bases from V and 0 bases from J, with 7 bases between. CDR3 nucleotides: TGCGCCAGCAGCTTGGGCGGTAGCTCTGGGGCCAACGTCCTGACTTTC. Amino acids: CASSLGGSSGANVLTF. Full variable domain (rest looked up from reference TRBV5-1 and TRBJ2-6): KAGVTQTPRYLIKTRGQQVTLSCSPISGHRSVSWYQQTPGQGLQFLFEYFSETQRNKGNFPGRFSGRQFSNSRSEMNVSTLELGDSALYLCASSLGGSSGANVLTFGAGSRLTVL.

The chain joins TRBV7-2 to TRBJ2-5, with a weak D call TRBD2 (5 bases). Germline assignment: CDR1 SGHTA and CDR2 FQGNSA. Between the trimmed V and J ends, which lost 1 base and 0 bases, there was a span of 6 bases. This CDR3 contains 14 residues. CDR3 sequence reads: CASSLVANQETQYF. The CDR3 DNA is TGTGCCAGCAGCTTAGTAGCGAACCAAGAGACCCAGTACTTC.

The chain links TRBV5-1 to TRBJ1-2; 12 nucleotides align to TRBD1. The CDR3 has 16 amino acids. Germline loops: CDR1 SGHRS, CDR2 YFSETQ. The ends lost 4 bases at V and 4 bases at J; junction bases unmatched: 8. The CDR3 loop reads CASSPAGQGALYGYTF. In DNA form, the CDR3 reads TGCGCCAGCAGCCCGGCGGGACAGGGGGCCCTCTATGGCTACACCTTC. The full variable domain, its missing parts supplied by reference TRBV5-1 and TRBJ1-2, is KAGVTQTPRYLIKTRGQQVTLSCSPISGHRSVSWYQQTPGQGLQFLFEYFSETQRNKGNFPGRFSGRQFSNSRSEMNVSTLELGDSALYLCASSPAGQGALYGYTFGSGTRLTVV.

The chain carries TRBV29-1 and TRBJ1-1, with D perhaps matching TRBD1 (6 bases). V was clipped by 6 bases and J by 5 bases, with 16 bases between them. This CDR3 comprises 13 residues. Looked up from germline, CDR1 is SQVTM and CDR2 is ANQGSEA. The CDR3 sequence is CSVDSGEGTEAFF. For the CDR3, the DNA is TGCAGCGTGGACTCAGGGGAAGGAACTGAAGCTTTCTTT.

This clone occurred a few times. CDR3 DNA: TGCGCCAGCAGCGTAAATCCGGGACAAAGCTCCTACAATGAGCAGTTCTTC. Protein sequence: CASSVNPGQSSYNEQFF. V and J are TRBV5-1 and TRBJ2-1; D is perhaps TRBD1 (6 bases). Germline V lookup: CDR1 SGHRS, CDR2 YFSETQ. The CDR3 extends over 17 amino acids. Trimming pared 4 bases from V and 0 bases from J, leaving 17 bases between. The whole variable domain, remainder taken from reference TRBV5-1 and TRBJ2-1, is KAGVTQTPRYLIKTRGQQVTLSCSPISGHRSVSWYQQTPGQGLQFLFEYFSETQRNKGNFPGRFSGRQFSNSRSEMNVSTLELGDSALYLCASSVNPGQSSYNEQFFGPGTRLTVL.

The rearrangement uses TRBV18 and TRBJ2-1, with 11 bases identical to TRBD2. The CDR3 is 16 amino acids. Germline CDR1 is KGHSH and CDR2 is LQKENI. Trimming took 5 bases from V and 3 from J; bases not matched to a gene: 6. The chain's CDR3 is CASSIASGRNYNEQFF. The CDR3 DNA reads as TGTGCCAGCTCAATCGCTAGCGGGAGGAACTACAATGAGCAGTTCTTC.

The V call is TRBV6-5, the J call TRBJ2-2; weak D call: TRBD2 (6 bases). Germline lookup yields CDR1 MNHEY and CDR2 SVGAGI. Between the trimmed V and J ends, which lost 4 bases and 8 bases, there was a span of 17 bases. CDR3 length equals 15 residues. CDR3 residues: CASSLEGHPQGELFF. CDR3 DNA sequence: TGTGCCAGCAGTTTGGAGGGTCACCCCCAAGGGGAGCTGTTTTTT.

This clone was picked up a small number of times. This chain links TRBV7-8 with TRBJ2-1; a weak D match, TRBD2 (5 bases). V was clipped by 3 bases and J by 9 bases, with 9 bases between them. This CDR3 has 12 amino acids. Germline V gives CDR1 SGHVS, CDR2 FQNEAQ. CDR3 DNA: TGTGCCAGCAGCTTCGACCGGGGTGAGCAGTTCTTC. Translation gives CASSFDRGEQFF.

This clone appeared a few times. This rearrangement joins TRBV11-1 to TRBJ2-5, with D possibly TRBD2 on 6 matching bases. CDR1 is SGHAT, CDR2 FQDESV, per germline (reference sequence). V shed 0 bases and J shed 3 bases, with 11 bases lying between them. The CDR3 contains 15 residues. CDR3 bases: TGTGCCAGCAGCTTAGCCCCAGCGGGCAAAGAGACCCAGTACTTC. Residues: CASSLAPAGKETQYF. The variable domain in full, with the rest retrieved from reference TRBV11-1 and TRBJ2-5, is EAEVAQSPRYKITEKSQAVAFWCDPISGHATLYWYRQILGQGPELLVQFQDESVVDDSQLPKDRFSAERLKGVDSTLKIQPAELGDSAMYLCASSLAPAGKETQYFGPGTRLLVL.

This clone was counted a few times. This rearrangement joins TRBV30 to TRBJ1-1; 7 bases line up with TRBD1. Germline V gene sequence: CDR1 GTSNPN, CDR2 SVGIG (reference sequence). The CDR3 covers 14 residues. V was pared by 3 bases and J by 1 base, with 5 bases of the junction left unmatched. Here the CDR3 DNA reads TGTGCCTGGAGCAGCAGGGGGTCGAACACTGAAGCTTTCTTT. This encodes CAWSSRGSNTEAFF.

The rearrangement joins TRBV15 to TRBJ2-4; the D is unclear. Trimming pared 1 base from V and 5 bases from J, leaving 6 bases between. CDR1 is LNHNV and CDR2 is YYDKDF in the germline V gene (reference sequence). The CDR3 is 13 residues long. The CDR3 reads CATSRGAQNIQYF. CDR3 nucleotides: TGTGCCACCAGCAGAGGGGCGCAAAACATTCAGTACTTC. The full variable domain, rest sourced from reference TRBV15 and TRBJ2-4, is DAMVIQNPRYQVTQFGKPVTLSCSQTLNHNVMYWYQQKSSQAPKLLFHYYDKDFNNEADTPDNFQSRRPNTSFCFLDIRSPGLGDTAMYLCATSRGAQNIQYFGAGTRLSVL.

V and J are TRBV5-6 and TRBJ1-2; 10 positions agree with TRBD1. Germline CDR1 SGHDT, CDR2 YYEEEE. The ends lost 3 bases at V and 5 bases at J; junction bases unmatched: 1. The CDR3 is made up of 13 amino acids. The CDR3 here is CASSWDRGYGYTF. For the CDR3, the DNA is TGTGCCAGCAGCTGGGACAGGGGTTATGGCTACACCTTC.